The 2 T cell receptor beta chains reported below all come from one sample, sequenced in a study of blood T cell repertoires in COVID-19. The protocol was immunoSEQ multiplex PCR, while the TCRdb copy is restricted to in-frame clones and leaves out a portion. The sample has about 180,000 clones; roughly 89% are singletons. The sequenced material came from peripheral blood. Receptors originate from a woman aged 50 to 65 with acute or convalescent COVID-19.

The chain couples TRBV6-5 to TRBJ2-3, with TRBD1 identical over 9 bases. Trimming removed 8 bases from V and 6 bases from J; junction bases left unmatched: 9. Germline loops: CDR1 MNHEY, CDR2 SVGAGI. The CDR3 has 14 amino acids. CDR3 bases: TGTGCCAGCCTGCGGGACAGGGTAGCCGATACGCAGTATTTT. Protein product: CASLRDRVADTQYF.

CDR3 DNA: TGCGCCAGCAGCCAGATCCAGGGGCGAATCAGAGGCAGTGAGCAGTTCTTC. Its protein product is CASSQIQGRIRGSEQFF. V is TRBV4-1 and J is TRBJ2-1; TRBD1 is a possible D gene (6 bases). The length of the CDR3 is 17 residues. Between the trimmed V and J ends, which lost 3 bases and 9 bases, there was a span of 24 bases. The V gene's germline CDR1 is MGHRA and CDR2 YSYEKL.